This TCR beta chain stems from a study of blood T cell repertoires in COVID-19. The wider study: COVID-19 samples collected from the United States, Italy and Spain covered acute and convalescent phases. From T cells, B-cell-depleted T cells, or PBMCs came the material, which was cDNA or gDNA.

The CDR3 totals 16 residues. CDR1 is SGHRS, CDR2 YFSETQ, per germline. J was trimmed by 0 bases and V by 4 bases; bases with no gene match: 6. Study processing details: Reference gene primer amplification gave estimated nucleated cell counts. Using immunoSEQ multiplex PCR, the repertoire was profiled, and TCRdb retains in-frame clones only, with some absent. The DNA was the basis for D and trimming; V, J and clone size are from that table. Of over 95,000 clones listed, about 85% are singletons. The TCR originated in a man over 45 with acute or convalescent COVID-19. Sequencing was performed on peripheral blood. The rearrangement joins TRBV5-1 to TRBJ2-1; TRBD2 aligns across 8 bases. The CDR3, as DNA: TGCGCCAGCAGCGATAAGCGGGGGACCTCCTACAATGAGCAGTTCTTC. It specifies CASSDKRGTSYNEQFF. Together with reference TRBV5-1 and TRBJ2-1, the CDR3 gives the full variable domain: KAGVTQTPRYLIKTRGQQVTLSCSPISGHRSVSWYQQTPGQGLQFLFEYFSETQRNKGNFPGRFSGRQFSNSRSEMNVSTLELGDSALYLCASSDKRGTSYNEQFFGPGTRLTVL.